This T cell receptor (beta chain) was sequenced during a study of blood T cell repertoires in COVID-19. Study-wide context: T cells, B-cell-depleted T cells, or PBMCs supplied cDNA or gDNA.

Germline assignment: CDR1 MNHEY and CDR2 SVGEGT. The CDR3 totals 16 residues. J lost 7 bases, V lost 2 bases, and 8 bases had no gene match. Original data processing: Amplified reference gene primers provided the basis for estimating nucleated cell counts. The protocol was immunoSEQ multiplex PCR, while the TCRdb copy is restricted to in-frame clones and leaves out a portion. V, J and clone size reflect that table, while D and trimming were determined from the DNA. Here the sample spans 89,000 or so clones, 85% being singletons. The V call is TRBV6-2 or TRBV6-3, the J call TRBJ2-7, with 13 bases that match TRBD2. Material: peripheral blood. The TCR was taken from a man older than 75 with acute or convalescent COVID-19. This CDR3 is CASSYPLAGGPVEQYF. CDR3 sequence (DNA): TGTGCCAGCAGTTACCCACTAGCGGGAGGGCCAGTGGAGCAGTACTTC.